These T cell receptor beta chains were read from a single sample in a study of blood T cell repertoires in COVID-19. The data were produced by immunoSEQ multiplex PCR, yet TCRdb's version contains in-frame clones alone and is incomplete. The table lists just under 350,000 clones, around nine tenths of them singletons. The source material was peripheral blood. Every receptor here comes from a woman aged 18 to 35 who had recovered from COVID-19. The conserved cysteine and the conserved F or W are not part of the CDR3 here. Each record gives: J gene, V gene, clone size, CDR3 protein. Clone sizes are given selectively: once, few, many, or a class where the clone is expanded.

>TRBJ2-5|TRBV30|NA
AWSRGQGMGETQY
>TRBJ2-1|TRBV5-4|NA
ASSLSSAGDKYNEQF
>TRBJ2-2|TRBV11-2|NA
ASSLSGVNTGELF
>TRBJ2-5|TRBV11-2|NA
ASSLGLAEIETQY
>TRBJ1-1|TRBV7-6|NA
ASSPGQGKSLPAF
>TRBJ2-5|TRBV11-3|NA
ASSLVLAGGRETQY
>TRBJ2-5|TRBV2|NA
AIRRSSGRSETQY
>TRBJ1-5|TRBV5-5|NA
ASSLGDRGFGQPQH
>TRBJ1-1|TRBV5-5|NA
ASRVQGDRYTEAF
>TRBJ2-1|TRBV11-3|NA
ASSPGGASYNEQF
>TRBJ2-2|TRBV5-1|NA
ASSLGTTRTGELF
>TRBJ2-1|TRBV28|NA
ASSSQGLANEQF
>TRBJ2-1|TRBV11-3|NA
ASSLTGGPYNEQF
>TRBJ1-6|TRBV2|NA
ASSRDRYNSPLH
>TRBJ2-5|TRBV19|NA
ASSAGTSGSLKTQY
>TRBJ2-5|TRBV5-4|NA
ASSFGPGGIQETQY
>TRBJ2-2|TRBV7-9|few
ASSHLTSGSAGELF
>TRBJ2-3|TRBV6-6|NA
ASSSILAGRSDTQY
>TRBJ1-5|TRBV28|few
ASSPPPQGSGQPQH
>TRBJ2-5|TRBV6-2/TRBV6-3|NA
ASSYSQANRGKETQY
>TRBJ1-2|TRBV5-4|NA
ASSFVGGPYGYT
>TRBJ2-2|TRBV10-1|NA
ASSEFVADTSTGELF
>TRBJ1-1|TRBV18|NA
ASSPQDWGAEAF
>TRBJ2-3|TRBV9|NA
ASSAGTSGYTDTQY
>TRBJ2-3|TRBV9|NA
ASSTGLADHTDTQY
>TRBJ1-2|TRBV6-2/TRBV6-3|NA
ASSYSNEYGYT
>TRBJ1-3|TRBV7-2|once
ASSLGPGSGNTIY
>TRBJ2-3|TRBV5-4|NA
ASSLFGLAGGVSDTQY
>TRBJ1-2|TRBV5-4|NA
ASSLVRGRYGYT
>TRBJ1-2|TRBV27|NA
ASSTRQGYGYT
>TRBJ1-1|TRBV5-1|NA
ASSLEARGAGLNTEAF
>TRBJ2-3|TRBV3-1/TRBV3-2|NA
ASSQDFLLLAGGTDTQY
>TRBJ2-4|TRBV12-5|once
ASGLVAGLSLAGNIQY
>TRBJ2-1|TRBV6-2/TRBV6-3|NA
ASSYSGTSGLYNEQF